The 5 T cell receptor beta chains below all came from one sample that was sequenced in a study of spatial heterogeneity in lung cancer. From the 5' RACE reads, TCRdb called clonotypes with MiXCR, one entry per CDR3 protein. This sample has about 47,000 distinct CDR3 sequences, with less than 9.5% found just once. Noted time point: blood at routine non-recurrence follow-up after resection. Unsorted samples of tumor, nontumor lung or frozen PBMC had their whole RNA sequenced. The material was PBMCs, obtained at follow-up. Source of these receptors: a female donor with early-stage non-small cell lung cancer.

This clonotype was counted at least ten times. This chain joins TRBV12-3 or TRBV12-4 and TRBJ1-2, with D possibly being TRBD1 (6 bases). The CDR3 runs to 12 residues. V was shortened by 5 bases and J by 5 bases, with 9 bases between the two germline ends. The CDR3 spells CASSLTGYGYTF. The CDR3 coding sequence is TGTGCCAGCAGTCTAACAGGGTATGGCTACACCTTC.

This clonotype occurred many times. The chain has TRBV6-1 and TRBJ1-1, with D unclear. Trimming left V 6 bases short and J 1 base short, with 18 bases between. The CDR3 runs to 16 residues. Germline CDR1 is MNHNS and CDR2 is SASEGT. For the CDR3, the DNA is TGTGCCAGCAGGTGGATGGTCGTCAGTCCGAACACTGAAGCTTTCTTT. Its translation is CASRWMVVSPNTEAFF.

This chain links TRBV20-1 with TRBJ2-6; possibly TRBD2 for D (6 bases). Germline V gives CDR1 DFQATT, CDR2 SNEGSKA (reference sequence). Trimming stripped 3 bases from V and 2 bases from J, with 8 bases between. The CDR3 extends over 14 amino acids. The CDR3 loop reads CSASPGAGANVLTF. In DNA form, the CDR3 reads TGCAGTGCTAGCCCGGGAGCTGGGGCCAACGTCCTGACTTTC.

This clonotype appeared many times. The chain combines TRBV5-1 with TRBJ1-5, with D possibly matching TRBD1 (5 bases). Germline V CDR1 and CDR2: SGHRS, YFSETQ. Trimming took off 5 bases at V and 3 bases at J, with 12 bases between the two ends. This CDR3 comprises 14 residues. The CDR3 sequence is CASRGQSYNQPQHF. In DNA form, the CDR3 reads TGCGCCAGCAGAGGACAATCTTACAATCAGCCCCAGCATTTT.

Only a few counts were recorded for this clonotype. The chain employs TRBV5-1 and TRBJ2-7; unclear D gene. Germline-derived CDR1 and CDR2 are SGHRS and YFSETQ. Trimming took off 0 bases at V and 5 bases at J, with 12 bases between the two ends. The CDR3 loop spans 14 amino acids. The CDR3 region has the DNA TGCGCCAGCAGCTTGGCCGCGACACCGAACGAGCAGTACTTC. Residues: CASSLAATPNEQYF.